Each of the 2 T cell receptor beta chains below was sequenced from the same sample in a study of T cell responses to AZD1222 COVID-19 vaccine. Sequenced by immunoSEQ multiplex PCR; TCRdb stores in-frame clones only, minus some. Among some 100,000 clones listed, about 90% were seen once. The sequencing here drew on peripheral blood, taken 28 days after the second AZD1222 dose. The receptor set was obtained from an adult who received the AZD1222 COVID-19 vaccine.

This chain uses TRBV7-6 with TRBJ1-3; D is unresolved. The ends were cut back, 5 bases at V and 1 base at J, with 6 bases in the middle. Germline CDR1 reads SGHVS; CDR2 reads FNYEAQ. This CDR3 contains 13 residues. The CDR3 spells CASSPNSGNTIYF. In DNA form, the CDR3 reads TGTGCCAGCAGCCCTAATTCTGGAAACACCATATATTTT. The variable domain in full, with the rest retrieved from reference TRBV7-6 and TRBJ1-3, is GAGVSQSPRYKVTKRGQDVALRCDPISGHVSLYWYRQALGQGPEFLTYFNYEAQQDKSGLPNDRFSAERPEGSISTLTIQRTEQRDSAMYRCASSPNSGNTIYFGEGSWLTVV.

The chain uses TRBV6-6 and TRBJ1-6; 9 bases align to TRBD1. Trimming cost V 7 bases and J 8 bases; bases outside gene matches: 6. Germline assignment: CDR1 MNHNY and CDR2 SVGAGI (reference sequence). The CDR3 loop spans 14 amino acids. DNA of the CDR3: TGTGCCAGCATGCAGCGGACAGGGGATTCACCCCTCCACTTT. Encoded protein: CASMQRTGDSPLHF.